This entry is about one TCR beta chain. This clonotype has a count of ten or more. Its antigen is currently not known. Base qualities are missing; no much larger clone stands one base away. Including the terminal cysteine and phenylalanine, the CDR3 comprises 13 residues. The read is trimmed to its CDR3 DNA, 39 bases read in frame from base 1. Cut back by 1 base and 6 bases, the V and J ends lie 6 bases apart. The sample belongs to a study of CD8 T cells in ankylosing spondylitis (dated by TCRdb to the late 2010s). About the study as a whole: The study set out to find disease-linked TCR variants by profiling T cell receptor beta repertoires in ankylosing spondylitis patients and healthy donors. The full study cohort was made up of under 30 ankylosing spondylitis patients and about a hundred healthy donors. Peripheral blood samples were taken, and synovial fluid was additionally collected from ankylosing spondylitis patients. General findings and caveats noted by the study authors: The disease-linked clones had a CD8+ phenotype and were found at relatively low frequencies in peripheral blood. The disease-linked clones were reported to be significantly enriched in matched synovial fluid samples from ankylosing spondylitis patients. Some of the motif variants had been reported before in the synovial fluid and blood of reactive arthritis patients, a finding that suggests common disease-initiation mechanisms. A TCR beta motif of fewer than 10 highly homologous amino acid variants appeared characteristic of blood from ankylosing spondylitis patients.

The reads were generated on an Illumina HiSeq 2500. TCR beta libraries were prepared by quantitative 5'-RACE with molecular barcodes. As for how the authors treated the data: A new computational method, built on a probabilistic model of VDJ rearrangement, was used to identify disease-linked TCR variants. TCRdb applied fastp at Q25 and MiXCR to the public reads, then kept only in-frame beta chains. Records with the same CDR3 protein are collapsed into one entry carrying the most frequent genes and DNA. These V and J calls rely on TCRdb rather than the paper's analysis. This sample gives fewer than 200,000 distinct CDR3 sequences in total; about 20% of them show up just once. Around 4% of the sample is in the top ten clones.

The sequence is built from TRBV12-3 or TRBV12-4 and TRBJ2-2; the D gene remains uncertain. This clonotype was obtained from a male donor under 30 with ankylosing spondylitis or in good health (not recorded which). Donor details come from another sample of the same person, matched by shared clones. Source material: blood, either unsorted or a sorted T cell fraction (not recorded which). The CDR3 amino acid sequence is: CASSLGLSGELFF. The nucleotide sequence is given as TGTGCCAGCAGTTTAGGGCTTTCCGGGGAGCTGTTTTTT.